These 8 T cell receptor beta chains originate from one sample sequenced in a study of T cell responses to AZD1222 COVID-19 vaccine. Sequenced by immunoSEQ multiplex PCR; TCRdb stores in-frame clones only, minus some. This table has more than 95,000 clones, 89% appearing once. Source: peripheral blood, taken on day 0 of AZD1222 vaccination. These receptors came from an adult in good health.

V usage is TRBV12-3 or TRBV12-4 and J usage is TRBJ2-7; D is undetermined. V shed 3 bases and J shed 8 bases, with 11 bases lying between them. The CDR3 loop spans 12 amino acids. Here the CDR3 DNA reads TGTGCCAGCAGTTTCTCGGACGGGCAGCAGTACTTC. It yields the protein CASSFSDGQQYF.

The CDR3 spells CASSPQGPPQDTQYF. CDR3 bases: TGTGCCAGCAGCCCTCAAGGTCCACCCCAAGATACGCAGTATTTT. The chain joins TRBV9 to TRBJ2-3; no firm D call. Trimming cost V 4 bases and J 5 bases, with 17 bases left between them. CDR1 SGDLS and CDR2 YYNGEE come from the germline V gene. The CDR3 loop spans 15 amino acids. The full variable domain, with the rest looked up from reference TRBV9 and TRBJ2-3, is DSGVTQTPKHLITATGQRVTLRCSPRSGDLSVYWYQQSLDQGLQFLIQYYNGEERAKGNILERFSAQQFPDLHSELNLSSLELGDSALYFCASSPQGPPQDTQYFGPGTRLTVL.

This chain connects TRBV5-1 to TRBJ1-2, with no clear D. Germline V gene sequence: CDR1 SGHRS, CDR2 YFSETQ. The CDR3 extends over 13 amino acids. V lost 7 bases, J lost 6 bases, and 16 bases lay in between. This chain's CDR3 is CASSMEVGNGYTF. The CDR3 DNA reads TGCGCCAGCTCCATGGAAGTGGGTAATGGCTACACCTTC.

The J gene is TRBJ2-4, the V gene TRBV9; possibly TRBD1 for D (6 bases). Looked up from germline, CDR1 is SGDLS and CDR2 is YYNGEE. The CDR3 totals 15 residues. Trimming stripped 3 bases from V and 2 bases from J, with 12 bases between. The CDR3, as DNA: TGTGCCAGCAGCGCGTACAGGGATTCCAAAAACATTCAGTACTTC. This translates into CASSAYRDSKNIQYF.

The chain couples TRBV28 to TRBJ1-5; 7 bases agree with TRBD1. CDR3 length equals 13 residues. Trimming took 6 bases from V and 3 from J; bases not matched to a gene: 2. Germline CDR1 is MDHEN and CDR2 is SYDVKM. The CDR3 DNA reads TGTGCCAGCAGCGGGACAGTCAATCAGCCCCAGCATTTT. Its protein product is CASSGTVNQPQHF.

The chain links TRBV11-3 to TRBJ1-3, with unresolved D. The CDR3 covers 17 residues. Trimming left V 0 bases short and J 8 bases short, with 20 bases between. In germline, CDR1 is SGHNT, CDR2 YENEEA. The DNA for the CDR3 is TGTGCCAGCAGCTTAGATCCATACAGCCTCGGGAGAGACACCATATATTTT. This sequence encodes CASSLDPYSLGRDTIYF.

As DNA, the CDR3 is TGCGCCAGCAGCTTGGCCACGAGCTCCTACAATGAGCAGTTCTTC. It codes for CASSLATSSYNEQFF. The rearrangement uses TRBV5-1 and TRBJ2-1; unclear D gene. Germline V lookup: CDR1 SGHRS, CDR2 YFSETQ. The V end was cut by 0 bases, the J end by 0 bases, with 7 bases between. The CDR3 contains 15 residues.

The chain carries TRBV4-2 and TRBJ1-3, with unresolved D. Per germline, CDR1 LGHNA and CDR2 YNFKEQ. The CDR3 contains 12 residues. Trimming shortened V by 0 bases and J by 7 bases, and 4 bases separated the two germline ends. The CDR3 nucleotides are TGTGCCAGCAGCCAAGAACGGAACACCATATATTTT. Its translation is CASSQERNTIYF.